Presented here are 3 T cell receptor delta chains from one specimen sequenced in a study of Vδ1+ human thymocytes. RNA was extracted from the cells and then reverse transcribed. CDR3 amplicons came from multiplex PCR with pooled V-gene forward and constant-region reverse primers. TCRdb fed the multiplex PCR reads into CATT to redo clone calling. The data contain tens of thousands of delta-chain clones, about a sixth of them singletons. The study's findings and limits: Thymic TRG and TRD repertoires appeared highly polyclonal, with Gaussian CDR3 length distributions.

Their specific antigens are unknown. The sequenced material came from Vdelta1+ gamma-delta thymocytes from the thymus. Subset in this sample: FACS-sorted CD3+ TCRalphabeta- TCRVdelta1+ TCRVdelta2- thymocytes. Source of these receptors: a boy younger than two who had congenital heart surgery.

This clone was counted between two and nine times. The chain carries TRDV1 and TRDJ1, with 7 bases matching TRDD3. The CDR3 is 19 amino acids. J gave up 2 bases and V 4 bases, and 19 bases lay outside the gene matches. Germline lookup yields CDR1 TSWWSYY and CDR2 QGS. In DNA form, the CDR3 reads TGTGCTCTTGGGGTCCCCCCCGCCCTACTAGGGGATAAGACCGATAAACTCATCTTT. It translates to CALGVPPALLGDKTDKLIF.

Note on this clone: The junction does not match germline at one end; this may be a read error. The sample carries other DNA sequences with the same CDR3. This chain joins TRAV29/DV5 and TRDJ1; no clear D gene. Germline CDR1 reads NSMFDY; CDR2 reads ISSIKDK. This CDR3 has 13 residues. The CDR3 bases are TGCGCAGCACCCACGCCTTTTTTCGATAAACTCATCTTT. It translates to CAAPTPFFDKLIF.

This chain joins TRDV1 and TRDJ1; tentative D call: TRDD3 (5 bases). Trimming cost V 2 bases and J 0 bases, with 31 bases left between them. Germline CDR1 TSWWSYY, CDR2 QGS. The CDR3 covers 22 residues. CDR3 nucleotide sequence: TGTGCTCTTGGGGAAGATCTGGGCCCCTTTACTATGCGAGTAGGATACACCGATAAACTCATCTTT. Translation: CALGEDLGPFTMRVGYTDKLIF.